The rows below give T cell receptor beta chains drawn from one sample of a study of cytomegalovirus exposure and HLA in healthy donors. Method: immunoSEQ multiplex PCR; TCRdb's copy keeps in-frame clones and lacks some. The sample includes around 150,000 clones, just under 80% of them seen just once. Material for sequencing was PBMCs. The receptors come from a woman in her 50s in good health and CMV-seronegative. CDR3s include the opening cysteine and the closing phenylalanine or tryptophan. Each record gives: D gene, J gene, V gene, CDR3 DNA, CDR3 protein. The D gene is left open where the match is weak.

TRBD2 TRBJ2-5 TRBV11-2 TGTGCCAGCAGCTTAGATCCCGGGGGGGCTGTAGAGACCCAGTACTTC CASSLDPGGAVETQYF
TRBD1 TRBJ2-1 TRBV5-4 TGTGCCAGCAGGGCCGGGACAGGAGTTGACAATGAGCAGTTCTTC CASRAGTGVDNEQFF
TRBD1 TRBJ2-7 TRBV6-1 TGTGCCAGTGTCCTCCGGGACAGGCTATACGAGCAGTACTTC CASVLRDRLYEQYF
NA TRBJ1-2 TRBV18 TGTGCCAGCTCACCCCCTTCACAGGTTGCCCCATCCTATGGCTACACCTTC CASSPPSQVAPSYGYTF
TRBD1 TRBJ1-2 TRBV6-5 TGTGCCAGCAGAGACAGGGGGTGGGAGGGCTACACCTTC CASRDRGWEGYTF
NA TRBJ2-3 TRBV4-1 TGCGCCAGCAGCCAAGATTCTAGCTACACAGATACGCAGTATTTT CASSQDSSYTDTQYF
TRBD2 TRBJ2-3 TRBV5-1 TGCGCCAGCAGCTTTTCCGGGGGGGATACGCAGTATTTT CASSFSGGDTQYF
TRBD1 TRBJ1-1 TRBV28 TGTGCCACCACAGGGGCCTCTGAAGCTTTCTTT CATTGASEAFF
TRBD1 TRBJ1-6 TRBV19 TGTGCCAGTAGTTCCCTGGACAGGGGTAACATCCACTTT CASSSLDRGNIHF
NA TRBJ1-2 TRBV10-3 TGTGCCACGACGACAGGAGGCTATGGCTACACCTTC CATTTGGYGYTF